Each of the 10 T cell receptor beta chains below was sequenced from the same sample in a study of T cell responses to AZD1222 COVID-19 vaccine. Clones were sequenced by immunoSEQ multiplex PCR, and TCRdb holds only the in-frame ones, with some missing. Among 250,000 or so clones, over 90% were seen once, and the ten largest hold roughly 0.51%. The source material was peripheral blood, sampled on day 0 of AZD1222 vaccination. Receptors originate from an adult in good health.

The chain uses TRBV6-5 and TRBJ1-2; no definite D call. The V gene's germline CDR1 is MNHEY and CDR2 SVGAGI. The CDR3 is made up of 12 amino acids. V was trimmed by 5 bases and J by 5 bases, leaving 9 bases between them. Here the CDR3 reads CASSRTAYGYTF. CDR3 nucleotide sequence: TGTGCCAGCAGTAGGACCGCGTATGGCTACACCTTC.

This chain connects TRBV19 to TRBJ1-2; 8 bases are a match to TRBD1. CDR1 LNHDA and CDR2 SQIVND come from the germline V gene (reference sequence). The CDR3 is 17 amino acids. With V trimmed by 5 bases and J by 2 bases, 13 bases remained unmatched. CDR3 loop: CASSWADRGPVNYGYTF. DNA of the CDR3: TGTGCCAGTAGTTGGGCCGACAGGGGCCCAGTAAACTATGGCTACACCTTC.

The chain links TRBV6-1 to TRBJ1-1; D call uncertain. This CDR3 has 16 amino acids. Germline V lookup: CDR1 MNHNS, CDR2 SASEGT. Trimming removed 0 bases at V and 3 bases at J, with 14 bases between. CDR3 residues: CASSEARPAGYTEAFF. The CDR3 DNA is TGTGCCAGCAGTGAAGCGAGACCTGCGGGGTACACTGAAGCTTTCTTT.

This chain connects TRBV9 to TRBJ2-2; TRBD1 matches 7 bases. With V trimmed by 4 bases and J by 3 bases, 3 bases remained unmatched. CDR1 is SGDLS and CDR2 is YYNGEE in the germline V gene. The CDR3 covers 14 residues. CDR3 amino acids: CASSFDRDTGELFF. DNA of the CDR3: TGTGCCAGCAGCTTCGACAGGGACACCGGGGAGCTGTTTTTT.

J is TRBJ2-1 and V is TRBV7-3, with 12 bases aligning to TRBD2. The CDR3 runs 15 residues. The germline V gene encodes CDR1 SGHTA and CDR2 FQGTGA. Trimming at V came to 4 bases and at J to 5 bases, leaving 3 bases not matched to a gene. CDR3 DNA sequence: TGTGCCAGCAGCTGGACTAGCGGGGCGAACAATGAGCAGTTCTTC. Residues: CASSWTSGANNEQFF.

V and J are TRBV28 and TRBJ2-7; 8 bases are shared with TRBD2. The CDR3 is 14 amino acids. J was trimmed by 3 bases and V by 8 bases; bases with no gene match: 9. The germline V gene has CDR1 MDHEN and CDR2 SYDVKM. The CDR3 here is CASARGGPGYEQYF. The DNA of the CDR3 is TGTGCCAGCGCCCGGGGGGGTCCTGGCTACGAGCAGTACTTC. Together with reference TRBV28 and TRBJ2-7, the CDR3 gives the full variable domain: DVKVTQSSRYLVKRTGEKVFLECVQDMDHENMFWYRQDPGLGLRLIYFSYDVKMKEKGDIPEGYSVSREKKERFSLILESASTNQTSMYLCASARGGPGYEQYFGPGTRLTVT.

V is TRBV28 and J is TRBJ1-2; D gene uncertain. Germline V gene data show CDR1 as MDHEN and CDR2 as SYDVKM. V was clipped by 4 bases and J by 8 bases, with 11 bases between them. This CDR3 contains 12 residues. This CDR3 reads CASSWGSRGYTF. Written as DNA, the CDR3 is TGTGCCAGCAGTTGGGGTTCCAGGGGCTACACCTTC.

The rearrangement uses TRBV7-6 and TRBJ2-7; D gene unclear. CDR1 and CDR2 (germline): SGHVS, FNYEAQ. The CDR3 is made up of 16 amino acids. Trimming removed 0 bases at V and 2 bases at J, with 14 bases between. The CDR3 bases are TGTGCCAGCAGCTTAGCGGCGTTTGTGATAACCTACGAGCAGTACTTC. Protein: CASSLAAFVITYEQYF.

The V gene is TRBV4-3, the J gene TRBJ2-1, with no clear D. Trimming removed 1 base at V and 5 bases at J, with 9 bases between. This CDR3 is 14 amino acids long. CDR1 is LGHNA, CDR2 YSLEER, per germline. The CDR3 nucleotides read TGCGCCAGCAGCCAAGGACAACCTCACAATGAGCAGTTCTTC. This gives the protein CASSQGQPHNEQFF.

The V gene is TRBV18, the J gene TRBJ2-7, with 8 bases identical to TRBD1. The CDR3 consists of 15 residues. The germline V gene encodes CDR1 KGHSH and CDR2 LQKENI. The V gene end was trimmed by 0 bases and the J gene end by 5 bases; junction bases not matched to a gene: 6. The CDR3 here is CASSPPGQVRNEQYF. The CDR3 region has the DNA TGTGCCAGCTCACCACCGGGACAGGTTCGAAACGAGCAGTACTTC.